Sequencing of this T cell receptor beta chain was carried out in a study of blood T cells in healthy people across ages. The study recruited healthy Caucasian donors from Russia who were aged about 6 to 90. CDR1 and CDR2 from the germline V gene are MNHNS and SASEGT. The CDR3 consists of 16 residues. A second 7 to 11 cycle PCR used barcoded and J-beta primers. TCRdb passed the 5' RACE reads through MiXCR, listing each CDR3 protein once. The sample carries hundreds of thousands of distinct CDR3 sequences, under 25% recorded once. About this clonotype: Its ends do not fully match the called genes, so a read error is possible.

The sequence was collected from a man between 65 and 85 years old in good health. The specimen sequenced was blood. V usage is TRBV6-1 and J usage is TRBJ1-1, with 7 nucleotides matching TRBD1. CDR3 amino acids: CASSADRTGVGTGAFF. The DNA for the CDR3 is TGTGCCAGCAGCGCCGATAGAACAGGGGTAGGCACTGGAGCTTTCTTT.